This TCR beta chain was observed in a study of beta chain features in type 1 diabetes. Study results and caveats: Patients showed naive, central memory and Treg TCRB repertoires that appeared more similar than those of healthy donors. TCRB CDR3s from Type 1 diabetes patients were moderately but significantly shorter in all four CD4+ subsets. Among type 1 diabetes patients, VDJ junctions had fewer insertions and more deletions.

Investigators reverse transcribed all isolated RNA, so they sequenced expressed TCRB transcripts. Measured with immunoSEQ multiplex PCR; TCRdb has only the in-frame clones, and not every one. This table holds roughly 230,000 clones, roughly 10% found once. On this clone itself: Antigen unknown.

This CDR3 contains 15 residues. Germline CDR1 reads MNHEY; CDR2 reads SVGAGI. The ends were cut back, 7 bases at V and 0 bases at J, with 14 bases in the middle. The sequencing sample was made of naive CD4+ T cells from blood. The sequence derives from a man aged 25 to 40 with type 1 diabetes. The gene calls are TRBV6-5 and TRBJ2-3; D is undetermined. DNA for the CDR3: TGTGCCAGCACCTCCCAGTTAGCTAGCACAGATACGCAGTATTTT. Its protein product is CASTSQLASTDTQYF.